The TCR beta chain described here comes from a study of vaccination effects on CD4 cells after COVID-19. General study findings and limits: Within healthy vaccinees, only 1 of 255 vaccine-induced clones displayed cross-reactivity with common cold coronaviruses. Convalescent patients were scarce in the study, and it lacked early post-infection timepoints.

Before sequencing took place, the ViraFEST assay used viral peptide pools to expand antigen-specific CD4+ T cells. At the end of roughly 9 days of culture, CD4+ T cells were isolated. Each vaccine recipient was nucleocapsid antibody negative and had no prior SARS-CoV-2 infection. After about 2 million PBMC were placed in each well, they were cultured with approximately 10 IU/ml IL-2 and around 10 ug/ml peptides. On day 3 and again on day 7, half the medium was replaced with IL-2 medium. Data came from immunoSEQ multiplex PCR; TCRdb stores just in-frame clones and leaves some out. The sample lists 25,000 to 35,000 clones, about 80% occurring once. Points on this clone: The target antigen is unknown.

The germline V gene has CDR1 LGHDT and CDR2 YNNKEL (reference sequence). V was cut by 2 bases and J by 3 bases, with 11 bases left in between. This CDR3 comprises 15 residues. The chain joins TRBV3-1 (or the pseudogene TRBV3-2) to TRBJ1-5; D is possibly TRBD1 (5 bases). This TCR came from a human donor who received a COVID-19 vaccine. The sequenced sample was CD4+ T cells from PBMCs cultured with SARS-CoV-2 spike peptides, obtained before COVID-19 vaccination. CDR3 region: CASSQWGEPNQPQHF. CDR3 sequence (DNA): TGTGCCAGCAGCCAATGGGGGGAGCCCAATCAGCCCCAGCATTTT.